This T cell receptor beta chain was sequenced in a study of T-cell memory formation after mild COVID-19 (dated by TCRdb to about 2021). Study-wide context: TCR sequence clusters from the two donors were largely donor specific. Longitudinal TCRalpha and TCRbeta repertoire sequencing tracked T-cell clones expanding and contracting after mild COVID-19 in two donors. Two young, previously healthy adult volunteers made up the cohort, one male and one female. The study at large found these results: The study included only a couple of mild cases, and larger cohorts that include severe cases with pre-infection samples were judged to be necessary. Some responding clones were detected in pre-infection memory, which suggested that pre-existing cross-reactive memory T cells had joined the SARS-CoV-2 response. Contracting CD4+ clones turned up mainly in the CM and EM memory subsets, whereas EMRA was where CD8+ clones were enriched. SARS-CoV-2 specificity was not confirmed for the second-wave clones peaking on day 37. Clones that contracted from day 15 to 85 showed balanced CD4/CD8 phenotypes, whereas a second wave of clones that expanded from day 15 to 37 leaned towards CD4+.

Of note for this clonotype: Its recognized antigen is unknown. The sample holds no much larger clone one base away, and base qualities are not on file.

Ficoll-Paque density gradient centrifugation was used to isolate PBMCs. These reads were obtained on an Illumina NovaSeq 6000. TCRalpha and TCRbeta cDNA libraries were built by 5'RACE with constant-segment primers, adding sample barcodes and unique molecular identifiers. Trizol reagent was used to extract RNA from every sample. Library amplification was performed in two PCR steps, and a second sample barcode and Illumina TruSeq adapters were introduced in the second step. Sequencing of the libraries was done on an Illumina NovaSeq, producing 2 x 150 bp paired-end reads. Processing in the source paper ran as follows. With migec v1.2.7, reads were demultiplexed and then collapsed into UMI-guided consensus sequences. With mixcr v2.1.11, UMI consensuses were aligned to TRA and TRB V and J templates and assembled into clonotypes. Clonotypes were classified as expanded or contracted when called significant by both edgeR and NoisET, with noise models trained on biological replicates. For edgeR calls, the cutoffs were a false discovery rate-adjusted p below 0.01 and a log2 fold-change threshold of 1. As an exploratory analysis of dynamics, max-normalized trajectories of the 1000 most abundant clonotypes were examined with PCA combined with hierarchical clustering. Separately sequenced CD4+ and CD8+ repertoires were used to assign the CD4 or CD8 phenotype of responding clones. TCRdb handled the public reads itself, with Q25 trimming in fastp and clone calling in MiXCR, and kept productive beta chains. Here each entry gathers all rows of one CDR3 protein and keeps the most common genes and DNA. These V and J calls originate from TCRdb's pipeline instead of the authors' own analysis. Recorded for this sample are just under 550,000 distinct CDR3 sequences; around 21% of them occurred a single time. The leading ten clones occupy around 12% of the sample.

V and J lose 2 bases and 9 bases, and a span of 16 bases separates them. From the cysteine through the phenylalanine, the CDR3 covers 13 amino acids. Solely the CDR3 DNA is kept, with 39 bases framed from the first base. The CDR1 and CDR2 encoded by the germline V gene (reference sequence) are GTSNPN and SVGIG. The specimen sequenced was PBMCs or a T cell subset sorted from them (not recorded which). The sequence came from an adult woman who had mild COVID-19 (a few samples of this study predate the infection). The sample titles of this study are shuffled in the database, so cell type and time point are left out; the donor was told from shared clones. This sequence uses TRBV30 and TRBJ1-2; too little of a D gene remains to name it. At the DNA level, the sequence is TGTGCCTGGAGTAGGTTCGACCGGCAAAGCTACACCTTC. Its protein product is CAWSRFDRQSYTF. The reference TRBV30 and TRBJ1-2 proteins fill in what lies around the CDR3, so the full variable domain reads SQTIHQWPATLVQPVGSPLSLECTVEGTSNPNLYWYRQAAGRGLQLLFYSVGIGQISSEVPQNLSASRPQDRQFILSSKKLLLSDSGFYLCAWSRFDRQSYTFGSGTRLTVV.